Listed here are 28 T cell receptor beta chains from one sample, sequenced in a study of blood T cell repertoires in COVID-19. The repertoire was sequenced with immunoSEQ multiplex PCR; TCRdb's copy has only in-frame clones and lacks some. The table records 200,000 to 250,000 clones, about 78% of them present only once. Sequenced sample: peripheral blood. All receptors derive from a woman aged 65 to 85 with acute or convalescent COVID-19.

In the case of this clone: Other DNA variants within this sample encode the same CDR3. Here the CDR3 reads CAWSGRRNTEAFF. In DNA, the CDR3 is TGTGCCTGGAGTGGCCGCAGGAACACTGAAGCTTTCTTT. V usage is TRBV30 and J usage is TRBJ1-1; D is unresolved. V was pared by 1 base and J by 1 base, with 7 bases between. This CDR3 has 13 residues. Germline V gene data show CDR1 as GTSNPN and CDR2 as SVGIG (reference sequence).

This chain uses TRBV6-5 with TRBJ1-2; TRBD1 aligns across 9 bases. This CDR3 has 15 residues. The germline V gene has CDR1 MNHEY and CDR2 SVGAGI. V was pared by 4 bases and J by 8 bases, with 11 bases of the junction left unmatched. Written as DNA, the CDR3 is TGTGCCAGCAGTTCACCGGGACAGGGTATTTGGGGCTACACCTTC. It is translated as CASSSPGQGIWGYTF.

The chain couples TRBV30 to TRBJ2-2; tentative D call: TRBD2 (6 bases). In germline, CDR1 is GTSNPN, CDR2 SVGIG (reference sequence). The CDR3 totals 14 residues. V lost 0 bases to trimming and J lost 7 bases, with 12 bases between them. The CDR3 sequence: CAWSVRTTGGELFF. The CDR3 bases are TGTGCCTGGAGTGTAAGGACTACCGGCGGGGAGCTGTTTTTT.

In this sample, this clone turned up a few times. The V call is TRBV4-1, the J call TRBJ2-3; the match to TRBD2 covers 7 bases. Trimming took 0 bases from V and 1 from J; bases not matched to a gene: 1. The CDR3 has 15 amino acids. The germline gives CDR1 MGHRA, CDR2 YSYEKL. CDR3 DNA: TGCGCCAGCAGCCAAGATGGGGGGGGCACAGATACGCAGTATTTT. Protein: CASSQDGGGTDTQYF.

The rearrangement joins TRBV9 to TRBJ1-6; no firm D call. Germline V CDR1 and CDR2: SGDLS, YYNGEE. The CDR3 covers 15 residues. Deletions cut 3 bases from V and 7 bases from J, with 14 bases between. The CDR3 region has the DNA TGTGCCAGCAGCGGTACTGCGCAGGCCAATTCACCCCTCCACTTT. Protein sequence: CASSGTAQANSPLHF.

This chain uses TRBV6-6 with TRBJ2-2; possible D gene TRBD2, 5 bases. Trimming cost V 9 bases and J 7 bases, with 15 bases left between them. The CDR3 is 13 residues long. Germline V lookup: CDR1 MNHNY, CDR2 SVGAGI (reference sequence). The CDR3 loop reads CASPRPAGGELFF. The CDR3, as DNA: TGTGCCAGTCCCCGGCCGGCGGGCGGGGAGCTGTTTTTT.

The rearrangement uses TRBV11-2 and TRBJ2-3; 7 bases are a match to TRBD1. The junction had 6 bases not matched to a gene; V was cut back by 5 bases and J by 4 bases. The CDR3 is 14 amino acids. The V gene's germline CDR1 is SGHAT and CDR2 FQNNGV. This CDR3 reads CASSPTGVPDTQYF. The CDR3 DNA reads TGTGCCAGCAGCCCCACAGGGGTCCCAGATACGCAGTATTTT.

V usage is TRBV3-1 (or the pseudogene TRBV3-2) and J usage is TRBJ1-3, with D unresolved. The germline gives CDR1 LGHDT, CDR2 YNNKEL (reference sequence). CDR3 size: 15 residues. Trimming took 0 bases from V and 1 from J, leaving 7 bases between them. CDR3 amino acids: CASSQDPVSGNTIYF. Written as DNA, the CDR3 is TGTGCCAGCAGCCAAGATCCGGTATCTGGAAACACCATATATTTT.

V and J are TRBV5-1 and TRBJ2-2; TRBD1 matches 11 bases. The ends lost 7 bases at V and 5 bases at J; junction bases unmatched: 7. Germline values: CDR1 SGHRS, CDR2 YFSETQ. The CDR3 is 15 amino acids. The CDR3 protein is CASRAGTGGTGELFF. CDR3 coding DNA: TGCGCCAGCCGGGCCGGGACAGGGGGTACCGGGGAGCTGTTTTTT.

This clone was detected once. The rearrangement joins TRBV28 to TRBJ2-2; D unresolved. V was cut by 6 bases and J by 4 bases, with 6 bases left in between. Per the germline V gene, CDR1 is MDHEN and CDR2 is SYDVKM. This CDR3 has 12 residues. CDR3 sequence (DNA): TGTGCCAGCAGAGTTAGCACCGGGGAGCTGTTTTTT. The encoded protein is CASRVSTGELFF.

The chain couples TRBV28 to TRBJ1-2; D perhaps matches TRBD1 (6 bases). This CDR3 has 13 residues. V was pared by 7 bases and J by 4 bases, with 13 bases between. From germline, CDR1 is MDHEN and CDR2 SYDVKM. The CDR3 region has the DNA TGTGCCAGCATGGTGGACAGTTCCTATGGCTACACCTTC. Its protein product is CASMVDSSYGYTF.

This chain joins TRBV6-1 and TRBJ2-7; D remains unclear. The V end was cut by 5 bases, the J end by 6 bases, with 14 bases between. Germline assignment: CDR1 MNHNS and CDR2 SASEGT. The CDR3 consists of 13 residues. In nucleotides, the CDR3 is TGTGCCAGCAGTTATCGAGGATTGAGCGAGCAGTACTTC. Its protein product is CASSYRGLSEQYF.

V and J are TRBV28 and TRBJ1-2, with 11 bases fitting TRBD1. Per germline, CDR1 MDHEN and CDR2 SYDVKM. CDR3 length equals 14 residues. The V gene end was trimmed by 2 bases and the J gene end by 5 bases; junction bases not matched to a gene: 1. The DNA of the CDR3 is TGTGCCAGCAGTTTAGGACAGGGGGCTTATGGCTACACCTTC. Translated, it gives CASSLGQGAYGYTF.

The rearrangement joins TRBV7-8 to TRBJ1-4; the D gene is possibly TRBD1 (5 bases). Germline values: CDR1 SGHVS, CDR2 FQNEAQ. The ends were cut back, 4 bases at V and 0 bases at J, with 18 bases in the middle. The CDR3 sequence is 18 residues long. The CDR3 protein is CASSYPQRQHATNEKLFF. CDR3 DNA sequence: TGTGCCAGCAGCTACCCACAACGACAGCACGCAACTAATGAAAAACTGTTTTTT.

J is TRBJ2-4 and V is TRBV28; D is unclear. V gave up 6 bases and J gave up 1 base, with 4 bases separating them. Germline loops: CDR1 MDHEN, CDR2 SYDVKM. The CDR3 spans 12 residues. The CDR3 coding sequence is TGTGCCAGCAGACAGGCCAAAAACATTCAGTACTTC. Its translation is CASRQAKNIQYF.

This clone was detected only a few times. The chain recombines TRBV10-3 with TRBJ1-1; 7 bases align to TRBD1. The CDR3 is 16 amino acids. V was pared by 4 bases and J by 1 base, with 9 bases of the junction left unmatched. From germline, CDR1 is ENHRY and CDR2 SYGVKD. The CDR3 DNA reads as TGTGCCATCAGTGCCCACCCGGGACAGCAGAACACTGAAGCTTTCTTT. Translated, it gives CAISAHPGQQNTEAFF.

V gene TRBV3-1 (or the pseudogene TRBV3-2) combines with J gene TRBJ2-1; 15 bases are shared with TRBD2. CDR3 length: 16 amino acids. The germline CDR1 and CDR2 sequences are LGHDT and YNNKEL (reference sequence). V gave up 4 bases and J gave up 8 bases; unmatched junction bases: 6. DNA for the CDR3: TGTGCCAGCAGCCCGGGGACTAGCGGGAGGAGACATGAGCAGTTCTTC. This gives the protein CASSPGTSGRRHEQFF.

The gene calls are TRBV3-1 (or the pseudogene TRBV3-2) and TRBJ2-7; 12 positions match TRBD1. Germline CDR1 reads LGHDT; CDR2 reads YNNKEL (reference sequence). This CDR3 spans 17 amino acids. The trim removed 4 bases at V and 6 bases at J, leaving 13 bases unmatched. CDR3 amino acids: CASSLLLPGQGAGEQYF. The CDR3 nucleotides read TGTGCCAGCAGCCTACTGCTCCCGGGACAGGGGGCGGGCGAGCAGTACTTC.

J is TRBJ1-1 and V is TRBV6-5; D call uncertain. With 5 bases removed from V and 4 bases from J, the gap between germline ends came to 11 bases. The CDR3 spans 13 residues. CDR1 MNHEY and CDR2 SVGAGI come from the germline V gene. CDR3 sequence: CASSLSTITEAFF. CDR3 nucleotides: TGTGCCAGCAGTCTCTCGACAATCACTGAAGCTTTCTTT.

The V and J genes are TRBV2 and TRBJ2-3; the match to TRBD1 covers 11 bases. In germline, CDR1 is SNHLY, CDR2 FYNNEI. V lost 4 bases and J lost 5; bases outside the gene matches: 5. The CDR3 contains 15 residues. Here the CDR3 reads CASSGGQGAGDTQYF. In DNA form, the CDR3 reads TGTGCCAGCAGTGGAGGACAGGGGGCTGGAGATACGCAGTATTTT.

The CDR3 nucleotides are TGTGCCAGCAGACCCTCTCGGGGGGCCGGTGGCTACACCTTC. Translation: CASRPSRGAGGYTF. The chain recombines TRBV6-6 with TRBJ1-2, with a weak D call TRBD1 (6 bases). Trimming took off 6 bases at V and 7 bases at J, with 18 bases between the two ends. Germline CDR1 reads MNHNY; CDR2 reads SVGAGI (reference sequence). The CDR3 totals 14 residues.

Remarks on this clone: The sample carries other DNA sequences with the same CDR3. The V and J genes are TRBV9 and TRBJ2-7; D unclear. The CDR3 runs to 13 residues. The V end was cut by 0 bases, the J end by 2 bases, with 6 bases between. Germline V gene lookup returns CDR1 SGDLS and CDR2 YYNGEE. As DNA, the CDR3 is TGTGCCAGCAGCGTAGAACCTACCTACGAGCAGTACTTC. Translated, it gives CASSVEPTYEQYF. Full variable domain (remainder filled in from reference TRBV9 and TRBJ2-7): DSGVTQTPKHLITATGQRVTLRCSPRSGDLSVYWYQQSLDQGLQFLIQYYNGEERAKGNILERFSAQQFPDLHSELNLSSLELGDSALYFCASSVEPTYEQYFGPGTRLTVT.

In nucleotides, the CDR3 is TGTGCCAGCAGCCCCTCGGGAGGCGCGGGAGTCACCGGGGAGCTGTTTTTT. This sequence encodes CASSPSGGAGVTGELFF. The rearrangement links TRBV14 to TRBJ2-2; 7 bases are a match to TRBD2. CDR3 length equals 17 residues. Germline CDR1 and CDR2: SGHDN and FVKESK. The V gene end was trimmed by 4 bases and the J gene end by 4 bases; junction bases not matched to a gene: 12.

This chain connects TRBV28 to TRBJ1-1; no definite D call. The germline V gene has CDR1 MDHEN and CDR2 SYDVKM. This CDR3 spans 14 amino acids. V was pared by 0 bases and J by 3 bases, with 8 bases between. CDR3 nucleotides: TGTGCCAGCAGTTTATGGCGGGGTCACACTGAAGCTTTCTTT. This gives the protein CASSLWRGHTEAFF.

The chain joins TRBV7-3 to TRBJ2-3; possibly TRBD2 for D (5 bases). V was trimmed by 4 bases and J by 1 base, leaving 9 bases between them. From germline, CDR1 is SGHTA and CDR2 FQGTGA. The CDR3 has 14 residues. The CDR3 protein is CASSSPSRTDTQYF. Written as DNA, the CDR3 is TGTGCCAGCAGCTCTCCTAGCCGCACAGATACGCAGTATTTT.

This sequence joins TRBV11-2 and TRBJ2-1; a possible D gene is TRBD1 (5 bases). V lost 4 bases to trimming and J lost 9 bases, with 19 bases between them. Germline loops: CDR1 SGHAT, CDR2 FQNNGV. This CDR3 region has 15 residues. The CDR3 region is CASSSQGGKGGEQFF. CDR3 coding DNA: TGTGCCAGCAGCTCCCAGGGTGGGAAGGGCGGTGAGCAGTTCTTC.

The gene calls are TRBV18 and TRBJ2-6, with TRBD1 matching over 7 bases. The CDR3 sequence is 16 residues long. Germline assignment: CDR1 KGHSH and CDR2 LQKENI. After removal of 4 bases from V and 2 bases from J, the junction contained 5 bases not matched to a gene. CDR3 nucleotide sequence: TGTGCCAGCTCACGGCAGGGGGTGGCTGGGGCCAACGTCCTGACTTTC. Amino acids: CASSRQGVAGANVLTF. Looking up the rest from reference TRBV18 and TRBJ2-6 gives the full variable domain: NAGVMQNPRHLVRRRGQEARLRCSPMKGHSHVYWYRQLPEEGLKFMVYLQKENIIDESGMPKERFSAEFPKEGPSILRIQQVVRGDSAAYFCASSRQGVAGANVLTFGAGSRLTVL.

This clone was seen at least ten times. V usage is TRBV5-4 and J usage is TRBJ2-7; the match to TRBD2 covers 8 bases. CDR3 length equals 15 residues. The germline CDR1 and CDR2 sequences are SGHNT and YYREEE (reference sequence). J gave up 1 base and V 4 bases, and 7 bases lay outside the gene matches. The CDR3 DNA sequence: TGTGCCAGCAGCCAGGCGGGGGGAGCGTCCTACGAGCAGTACTTC. Translation gives CASSQAGGASYEQYF.